Reported below is one T cell receptor beta chain. The data were produced by immunoSEQ multiplex PCR, yet TCRdb's version contains in-frame clones alone and is incomplete. The sample shows roughly 320,000 clones, 85% to 90% of them seen only once. The data are from a study of blood T cell repertoires in COVID-19. About the study: The origin of the acute and convalescent COVID-19 samples was the United States, Italy and Spain.

The CDR3 is 14 amino acids. Germline CDR1 and CDR2: SNHLY and FYNNEI. Unmatched junction bases numbered 7, after V lost 3 bases and J lost 7 bases. While infection was still active, Seattle patients were enrolled and then followed longitudinally. The TCR originated in a woman in her forties or fifties with COVID-19, enrolled during active disease. The chain joins TRBV2 to TRBJ1-1; 8 positions agree with TRBD1. Sequenced: peripheral blood. The CDR3 spells CASSETGVTVEAFF. The CDR3 bases are TGTGCCAGCAGTGAGACAGGGGTTACAGTTGAAGCTTTCTTT.